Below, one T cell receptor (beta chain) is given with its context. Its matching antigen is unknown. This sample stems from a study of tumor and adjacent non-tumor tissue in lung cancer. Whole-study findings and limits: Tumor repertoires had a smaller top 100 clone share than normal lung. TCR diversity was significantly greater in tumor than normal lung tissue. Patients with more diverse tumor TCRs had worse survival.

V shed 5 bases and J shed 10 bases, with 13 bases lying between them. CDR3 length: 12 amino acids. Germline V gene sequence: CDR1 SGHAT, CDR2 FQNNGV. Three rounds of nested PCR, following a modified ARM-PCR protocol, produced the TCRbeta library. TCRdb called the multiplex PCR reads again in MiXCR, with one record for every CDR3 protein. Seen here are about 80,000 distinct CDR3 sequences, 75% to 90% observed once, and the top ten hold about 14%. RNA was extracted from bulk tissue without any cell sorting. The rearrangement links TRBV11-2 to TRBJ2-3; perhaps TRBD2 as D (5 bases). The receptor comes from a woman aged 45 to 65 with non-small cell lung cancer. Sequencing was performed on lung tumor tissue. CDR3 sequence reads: CASSRGGYAQYF. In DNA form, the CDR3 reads TGTGCCAGCAGCCGCGGAGGATATGCGCAGTATTTT.